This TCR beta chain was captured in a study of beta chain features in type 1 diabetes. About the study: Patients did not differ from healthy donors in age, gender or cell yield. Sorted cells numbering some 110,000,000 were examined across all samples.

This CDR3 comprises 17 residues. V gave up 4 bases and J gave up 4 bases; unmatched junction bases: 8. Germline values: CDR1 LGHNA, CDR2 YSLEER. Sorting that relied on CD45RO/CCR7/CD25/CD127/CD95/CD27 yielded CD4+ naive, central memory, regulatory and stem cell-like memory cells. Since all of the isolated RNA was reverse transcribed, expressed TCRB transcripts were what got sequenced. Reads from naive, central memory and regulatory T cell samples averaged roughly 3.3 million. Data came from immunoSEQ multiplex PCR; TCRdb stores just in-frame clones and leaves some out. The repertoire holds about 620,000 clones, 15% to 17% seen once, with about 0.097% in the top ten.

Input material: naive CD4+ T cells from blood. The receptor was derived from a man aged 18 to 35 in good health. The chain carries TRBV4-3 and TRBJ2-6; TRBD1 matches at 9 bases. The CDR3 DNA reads TGCGCCAGCAGCCCTGGACAGGGGAGGTCCGGGGCCAACGTCCTGACTTTC. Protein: CASSPGQGRSGANVLTF.